This paragraph covers one TCR beta chain sequence. What it recognizes is unknown. This sample was included in a study of circulating CD8 cells and anti-PD-1 response in melanoma. General study results and limits: Clonotype sharing was highest between DPOS and TIGIT subsets. Only baseline and M1 samples entered the published repertoire comparisons. DNEG was most diverse; TIGIT repertoires were least diverse.

Using approximately 15 ng of total RNA, TCR libraries were made with the QIAseq Immune Repertoire TCR panel. TCRdb reprocessed the reads with MiXCR, giving one entry per CDR3 protein. This sample has roughly 400 distinct CDR3 sequences, with about 10% found just once. From live CD3+CD8+TCRalphabeta+ cells, four PD-1 and/or TIGIT subsets were sorted. The germline V gene encodes CDR1 LNHDA and CDR2 SQIVND (reference sequence). The CDR3 consists of 14 residues. Trimming removed 7 bases from V and 4 bases from J, with 16 bases in between. The chain carries TRBV19 and TRBJ1-1; the D gene is possibly TRBD1 (6 bases). The sequences come from CD8+ T cells from PBMCs, collected at baseline or after one month of anti-PD-1 therapy (not recorded which). The sequence derives from a human donor with melanoma. CDR3 sequence: CASTLQGPSTEAFF. In nucleotides, the CDR3 is TGTGCCAGTACCCTACAGGGTCCCTCCACTGAAGCTTTCTTT.